The subject of this entry is one T cell receptor beta chain. Its antigen is as yet unknown. Clones were read by immunoSEQ multiplex PCR, and TCRdb kept only the in-frame ones, dropping some. The data hold tens of thousands of clones, with around 79% observed a single time. This sample stems from a study of PD-1 blockade in mismatch repair-deficient tumors. A few pembrolizumab responders had their TCRs sequenced. This CDR3 is 17 amino acids long. In germline, CDR1 is SGHRS, CDR2 YFSETQ. V gave up 1 base and J gave up 2 bases, with 17 bases separating them. Findings and caveats of the study: Tumor-resident clones, often undetectable pretreatment in blood, expanded then contracted after pembrolizumab.

The clonotype was recovered from an adult with mismatch repair-deficient cancer. Sequenced here: peripheral blood, sampled 4 weeks after starting pembrolizumab. The V and J genes are TRBV5-1 and TRBJ2-3; TRBD1 is a possible D gene (6 bases). The CDR3 loop is CASSLSKWGRLTDTQYF. The DNA of the CDR3 is TGCGCCAGCAGCTTGTCGAAGTGGGGGCGCCTCACAGATACGCAGTATTTT.